This TCR beta chain was sequenced for a study of cytomegalovirus exposure and HLA in healthy donors. Study-wide results and limits: Productive status was seen about 87% or about 30% of the time for most TCR beta V segments in an earlier analysis. In a later analysis, most CMV-associated TCR beta chains appeared HLA-restricted.

PCR amplification relied on 60 Vbeta primers (plus 13 Jbeta primers). The repertoire was sequenced with immunoSEQ multiplex PCR; TCRdb's copy has only in-frame clones and lacks some. Of about 160,000 clones in the sample, about four fifths were seen once. Germline V CDR1 and CDR2: SGHKS, YYEKEE (reference sequence). With V trimmed by 3 bases and J by 6 bases, 3 bases remained unmatched. CDR3 length: 13 residues. Remarks on this clone: Its specificity is unknown.

This receptor was identified in a woman aged 25 to 39 in good health and CMV-seropositive. V and J are TRBV5-5 and TRBJ1-5; 7 nucleotides align to TRBD1. Sequencing input: PBMCs. The CDR3: CASSYNRGQPQHF. As DNA, the CDR3 is TGTGCCAGCAGCTATAACAGGGGTCAGCCCCAGCATTTT.